What follows is one T cell receptor beta chain and its context. This sample includes further DNA sequences coding for the same CDR3. The source of the sample is a study of cytomegalovirus exposure and HLA in healthy donors. Amplification used 60 Vbeta primers and 13 Jbeta primers. TCRdb's table, derived via immunoSEQ multiplex PCR, lists solely in-frame clones and lacks some. The table has under 200,000 clones, 71% seen once; the top ten hold over 2.5%. CDR1 KGHSH and CDR2 LQKENI come from the germline V gene. V lost 3 bases, J lost 1 base, and 6 bases lay in between. The CDR3 spans 13 residues. This chain uses TRBV18 with TRBJ1-1, with D possibly being TRBD1 (5 bases). The origin of this receptor is a young woman in good health and CMV-seronegative. The sequenced material came from PBMCs. Here the CDR3 DNA reads TGTGCCAGCTCACCGGGGGGGAACACTGAAGCTTTCTTT. It translates to CASSPGGNTEAFF. The full variable domain, completed using reference TRBV18 and TRBJ1-1, is NAGVMQNPRHLVRRRGQEARLRCSPMKGHSHVYWYRQLPEEGLKFMVYLQKENIIDESGMPKERFSAEFPKEGPSILRIQQVVRGDSAAYFCASSPGGNTEAFFGQGTRLTVV.